A single sample is the source of the 25 T cell receptor beta chains below, sequenced in a study of lymphopenia after photon versus proton radiotherapy. Assay: immunoSEQ multiplex PCR; the TCRdb copy retains only in-frame clones and omits some. The sample lists about 24,000 clones, roughly 85% occurring once. The sequenced sample was peripheral blood, obtained from a patient treated with photon-based radiotherapy. The receptors were sampled from a man in his sixties with pancreatic cancer.

V is TRBV5-1 and J is TRBJ2-3; maybe TRBD2 (7 bases). The ends were cut back, 2 bases at V and 0 bases at J, with 10 bases in the middle. Looked up from germline, CDR1 is SGHRS and CDR2 is YFSETQ. The CDR3 length is 15 residues. This chain's CDR3 is CASSLAGQSTDTQYF. As DNA, the CDR3 is TGCGCCAGCAGCTTAGCGGGACAAAGCACAGATACGCAGTATTTT.

J is TRBJ1-1 and V is TRBV7-2, with 7 bases matching TRBD1. V shed 5 bases, J shed 5 bases, and the junction held 14 bases outside the gene matches. This CDR3 comprises 16 residues. The germline CDR1 and CDR2 sequences are SGHTA and FQGNSA. CDR3 sequence reads: CASSPQRDSLWTEAFF. In DNA, the CDR3 is TGTGCCAGCAGCCCCCAGCGGGACAGCCTCTGGACTGAAGCTTTCTTT.

This sequence joins TRBV7-9 and TRBJ2-7; D possibly matches TRBD1 or TRBD2 (6 bases each). Germline V CDR1 and CDR2: SEHNR, FQNEAQ (reference sequence). Trimming removed 4 bases at V and 11 bases at J, with 21 bases between. The CDR3 runs 14 residues. CDR3 residues: CASSSQGTVAPEYF. CDR3 sequence (DNA): TGTGCCAGCAGCTCGCAGGGGACTGTAGCTCCGGAGTACTTC. The whole variable domain, remainder taken from reference TRBV7-9 and TRBJ2-7, is DTGVSQNPRHKITKRGQNVTFRCDPISEHNRLYWYRQTLGQGPEFLTYFQNEAQLEKSRLLSDRFSAERPKGSFSTLEIQRTEQGDSAMYLCASSSQGTVAPEYFGPGTRLTVT.

This chain joins TRBV19 and TRBJ1-6; D might be TRBD1 (5 bases). This CDR3 region has 16 residues. V was clipped by 8 bases and J by 10 bases, with 24 bases between them. Germline CDR1 is LNHDA and CDR2 is SQIVND (reference sequence). The CDR3 protein is CASGNPRGAGRSPLHF. The CDR3 DNA reads TGTGCCAGTGGTAACCCGAGGGGCGCTGGGAGATCACCCCTCCACTTT.

CDR3 nucleotides: TGTGCCAGCAGTGACGCCGGGACACCCCAAGAGACCCAGTACTTC. It yields the protein CASSDAGTPQETQYF. V and J are TRBV25-1 and TRBJ2-5; tentative D call: TRBD1 (6 bases). Trimming left V 3 bases short and J 1 base short, with 12 bases between. Germline V lookup: CDR1 MGHDK, CDR2 SYGVNS. This CDR3 has 15 residues. Together with reference TRBV25-1 and TRBJ2-5, the CDR3 gives the full variable domain: EADIYQTPRYLVIGTGKKITLECSQTMGHDKMYWYQQDPGMELHLIHYSYGVNSTEKGDLSSESTVSRIRTEHFPLTLESARPSHTSQYLCASSDAGTPQETQYFGPGTRLLVL.

The chain is built from TRBV27 and TRBJ2-2, with 8 positions matching TRBD1. Per the germline V gene, CDR1 is MNHEY and CDR2 is SMNVEV (reference sequence). The CDR3 loop spans 13 amino acids. The junction had 2 bases not matched to a gene; V was cut back by 6 bases and J by 5 bases. CDR3 in DNA: TGTGCCAGCAGCAGGGGGCCAACCGGGGAGCTGTTTTTT. It translates to CASSRGPTGELFF.

This sequence joins TRBV5-1 and TRBJ2-1; a weak D match, TRBD2 (5 bases). The CDR3 loop spans 14 amino acids. Trimming removed 4 bases at V and 4 bases at J, with 12 bases between. Germline V gene sequence: CDR1 SGHRS, CDR2 YFSETQ. The CDR3 protein is CASSPTRGYNEQFF. For the CDR3, the DNA is TGCGCCAGCAGCCCGACTCGGGGTTACAATGAGCAGTTCTTC. Variable domain in full (rest from reference TRBV5-1 and TRBJ2-1): KAGVTQTPRYLIKTRGQQVTLSCSPISGHRSVSWYQQTPGQGLQFLFEYFSETQRNKGNFPGRFSGRQFSNSRSEMNVSTLELGDSALYLCASSPTRGYNEQFFGPGTRLTVL.

The genes are TRBV2 and TRBJ1-2; no definite D call. This CDR3 is 14 amino acids long. Trimming stripped 4 bases from V and 5 bases from J, with 14 bases between. Germline V CDR1 and CDR2: SNHLY, FYNNEI. CDR3 protein: CASSVDSRGYGYTF. DNA of the CDR3: TGTGCCAGCAGTGTCGACTCTCGAGGGTATGGCTACACCTTC.

The chain uses TRBV6-5 and TRBJ2-3; D ambiguous. With 2 bases removed from V and 0 bases from J, the gap between germline ends came to 6 bases. The germline gives CDR1 MNHEY, CDR2 SVGAGI. The CDR3 is 14 amino acids. The CDR3 nucleotides are TGTGCCAGCAGTTACGCGTATAGCACAGATACGCAGTATTTT. This gives the protein CASSYAYSTDTQYF.

The CDR3, as DNA: TGTGCCAGCAGACCTCCTCGGGGAAACACCGGGGAGCTGTTTTTT. Encoded protein: CASRPPRGNTGELFF. The V gene is TRBV6-5, the J gene TRBJ2-2; a possible D gene is TRBD2 (5 bases). Germline CDR1 reads MNHEY; CDR2 reads SVGAGI. The CDR3 extends over 15 amino acids. Trimming removed 6 bases from V and 2 bases from J, with 13 bases in between.

This clone was observed a handful of times. V is TRBV5-1 and J is TRBJ2-2; TRBD2 matches at 7 bases. Germline V CDR1 and CDR2: SGHRS, YFSETQ. V lost 2 bases, J lost 5 bases, and 9 bases stayed unmatched. The CDR3 is made up of 16 amino acids. This CDR3 is CASSFGGGGRTGELFF. Here the CDR3 DNA reads TGCGCCAGCAGCTTCGGTGGCGGGGGACGGACCGGGGAGCTGTTTTTT.

The chain recombines TRBV5-1 with TRBJ2-1; D is ambiguous. This CDR3 comprises 14 residues. Trimming removed 7 bases at V and 0 bases at J, with 11 bases between. Looked up from germline, CDR1 is SGHRS and CDR2 is YFSETQ. The CDR3 loop reads CASRTISSYNEQFF. For the CDR3, the DNA is TGCGCCAGCCGTACTATTAGCTCCTACAATGAGCAGTTCTTC.

The chain has TRBV10-3 and TRBJ1-1; D not certain. Trimming left V 5 bases short and J 1 base short, with 5 bases between. The CDR3 consists of 12 residues. In germline, CDR1 is ENHRY, CDR2 SYGVKD. The CDR3 spells CAISKTNTEAFF. In DNA form, the CDR3 reads TGTGCCATCAGTAAAACGAACACTGAAGCTTTCTTT.

The rearrangement joins TRBV27 to TRBJ1-1; D unclear. V dropped 1 base and J dropped 2 bases, with 8 bases sitting between them. The CDR3 runs to 14 residues. Germline V lookup: CDR1 MNHEY, CDR2 SMNVEV (reference sequence). CDR3 in DNA: TGTGCCAGCAGTTTATTCGTGGGTAACACTGAAGCTTTCTTT. Protein: CASSLFVGNTEAFF.

The chain has TRBV6-5 and TRBJ1-2, with D uncertain. V was cut by 0 bases and J by 10 bases, with 18 bases left in between. Looked up from germline, CDR1 is MNHEY and CDR2 is SVGAGI. The CDR3 consists of 15 residues. DNA of the CDR3: TGTGCCAGCAGTTACTCTGGCCGGGCCTCGAAGGCCTACACCTTC. This sequence encodes CASSYSGRASKAYTF.

The chain couples TRBV2 to TRBJ1-5; TRBD1 matches 8 bases. Germline loops: CDR1 SNHLY, CDR2 FYNNEI. The CDR3 consists of 16 residues. V was clipped by 6 bases and J by 7 bases; unmatched bases: 14. The CDR3 spells CASSPRQGRGGQPQHF. The CDR3 bases are TGTGCCAGCAGCCCGAGACAGGGGAGAGGAGGGCAGCCCCAGCATTTT.

This clone appeared a single time. V and J are TRBV6-5 and TRBJ2-7; 10 nucleotides agree with TRBD1. Germline trimming cut 8 bases from V and 5 bases from J; bases unmatched to any gene: 9. This CDR3 is 14 amino acids long. Germline lookup yields CDR1 MNHEY and CDR2 SVGAGI. The chain's CDR3 is CASERGDRGHEQYF. CDR3 nucleotides: TGTGCCAGCGAAAGAGGGGACAGGGGTCACGAGCAGTACTTC.

V and J are TRBV5-1 and TRBJ2-3; D call uncertain. The CDR3 totals 14 residues. Per the germline V gene, CDR1 is SGHRS and CDR2 is YFSETQ. V dropped 4 bases and J dropped 0 bases, with 9 bases sitting between them. CDR3: CASSPPSSTDTQYF. In nucleotides, the CDR3 is TGCGCCAGCAGCCCCCCTTCGAGCACAGATACGCAGTATTTT.

The chain combines TRBV6-5 with TRBJ1-2; D is ambiguous. Trimming cost V 2 bases and J 8 bases, with 12 bases left between them. CDR3 length: 13 residues. Looked up from germline, CDR1 is MNHEY and CDR2 is SVGAGI. The chain's CDR3 is CASSYASHGGYTF. CDR3 nucleotide sequence: TGTGCCAGCAGTTACGCCTCCCACGGGGGCTACACCTTC.

V usage is TRBV7-8 and J usage is TRBJ2-7; no definite D call. V lost 2 bases and J 0 bases, leaving 20 bases between the germline ends. This CDR3 spans 18 amino acids. The germline V gene encodes CDR1 SGHVS and CDR2 FQNEAQ. CDR3 sequence reads: CASSLKTRAGRSSYEQYF. CDR3 nucleotide sequence: TGTGCCAGCAGCTTAAAGACTCGAGCCGGACGTAGCTCCTACGAGCAGTACTTC.

This chain connects TRBV18 to TRBJ1-1, with no clear D. Trimming removed 6 bases from V and 1 base from J, with 18 bases in between. This CDR3 is built from 16 residues. Germline V gene lookup returns CDR1 KGHSH and CDR2 LQKENI. CDR3 sequence: CASSPFSGDTNTEAFF. The DNA for the CDR3 is TGTGCCAGCTCGCCCTTCAGCGGGGATACGAACACTGAAGCTTTCTTT.

This chain links TRBV7-9 with TRBJ1-1, with a weak D call TRBD1 (5 bases). The CDR3 is 14 residues long. Trimming stripped 2 bases from V and 4 bases from J, with 11 bases between. CDR1 is SEHNR, CDR2 FQNEAQ, per germline (reference sequence). The CDR3 nucleotides read TGTGCCAGCAGCTTAACGCAGGGCAGCACTGAAGCTTTCTTT. Amino acids: CASSLTQGSTEAFF.

V usage is TRBV7-9 and J usage is TRBJ1-1; weak D call: TRBD1 (5 bases). V lost 3 bases and J lost 6, with 8 bases in between. The CDR3 runs to 12 residues. From germline, CDR1 is SEHNR and CDR2 FQNEAQ (reference sequence). The CDR3 sequence is CASSLGDPEAFF. As DNA, the CDR3 is TGTGCCAGCAGCTTGGGGGATCCTGAAGCTTTCTTT.

This chain links TRBV14 with TRBJ1-6; TRBD1 is a possible D gene (6 bases). The germline gives CDR1 SGHDN, CDR2 FVKESK. The CDR3 extends over 16 amino acids. Trimming stripped 3 bases from V and 6 bases from J, with 15 bases between. Here the CDR3 reads CASSHGAGAGNSPLHF. As DNA, the CDR3 is TGTGCCAGCAGCCACGGGGCAGGGGCCGGTAATTCACCCCTCCACTTT.

The chain has TRBV10-1 and TRBJ2-7, with D possibly TRBD2 on 5 matching bases. This CDR3 has 14 residues. Germline V gene sequence: CDR1 WNHNN, CDR2 SYGVQD (reference sequence). Trimming removed 6 bases at V and 4 bases at J, with 16 bases between. The CDR3 DNA reads as TGCGCCAGCAGGGACCTTAGCGTCCGGTACGAGCAGTACTTC. Its translation is CASRDLSVRYEQYF.